This T cell receptor (beta chain) was documented in a study of CD8+ T cells in alopecia areata. The study's findings and limits: The study found that many expanded lesional clones persisted in scalp and blood during tofacitinib.

The treatment was: oral pan-JAK inhibitor, 5-10 mg twice daily. Collected material from alopecia areata patients comprised lesional scalp punch biopsies and peripheral blood. PBMCs provided sorted CD4+ and CD8+ T cells. Notes on this clone: Its antigen is not identified.

cDNA serving as the sequencing template came from extracted, reverse transcribed RNA. Clones were sequenced by immunoSEQ multiplex PCR, and TCRdb holds only the in-frame ones, with some missing. The data contain fewer than 250,000 clones, less than 65% of them singletons. The sequences come from CD4+ T cells sorted from blood, collected at week 24, from a patient treated with tofacitinib. The sequence was collected from a human donor with alopecia areata.

Written as DNA, the CDR3 is TGCAGCGCTCCGGGACAGGGGTTTGGCTACACCTTC. Its translation: CSAPGQGFGYTF. This chain joins TRBV29-1 and TRBJ1-2, with 10 nucleotides matching TRBD1. CDR1 and CDR2 from the germline V gene are SQVTM and ANQGSEA. With V trimmed by 7 bases and J by 7 bases, 6 bases remained unmatched. The CDR3 is made up of 12 amino acids.